This T cell receptor beta chain derives from a study of blood T cell repertoires in COVID-19. Germline values: CDR1 SGHRS, CDR2 YFSETQ. CDR3 length equals 17 residues. The ends were cut back, 3 bases at V and 2 bases at J, with 20 bases in the middle. This clone was picked up one time. Clones were read by immunoSEQ multiplex PCR, and TCRdb kept only the in-frame ones, dropping some. This table holds around 260,000 clones, 83% found once. V usage is TRBV5-1 and J usage is TRBJ1-2, with D possibly TRBD1 on 6 matching bases. The sequencing sample was made of peripheral blood. The clonotype originates from a man in his 60s who had recovered from COVID-19. The CDR3 DNA follows: TGCGCCAGCAGCTCTTGGGGATCCGCAGGGGACAACTATGGCTACACCTTC. It yields the protein CASSSWGSAGDNYGYTF.